The 30 T cell receptor beta chains presented below share a single source sample, sequenced in a study of T cells in Graves' hyperthyroidism and ophthalmopathy. TCR beta CDR3 region amplification was performed from RNA transcripts. The HTBI set primed first-round TCR CDR3 RT-PCR. TCRdb analysed the multiplex PCR reads with MiXCR anew, one entry per CDR3 protein. The sample records roughly 500,000 distinct CDR3 sequences, under 60% being singletons. Source material: peripheral blood or thyroid tissue (not recorded which). Receptors were obtained from an adult woman with Graves' disease, either hyperthyroidism or ophthalmopathy (not recorded which).

This clonotype came up many times. The chain is built from TRBV2 and TRBJ1-2; 12 nucleotides agree with TRBD1. V shed 5 bases and J 2 bases; nucleotides not matched to a gene: 12. Germline lookup yields CDR1 SNHLY and CDR2 FYNNEI. CDR3 length: 18 amino acids. This CDR3 is CASSPGTGGAKRNYGYTF. The CDR3 DNA sequence: TGTGCCAGCAGTCCCGGGACAGGGGGCGCGAAGCGCAACTATGGCTACACCTTC.

The rearrangement uses TRBV12-3 or TRBV12-4 and TRBJ2-7; 12 bases match TRBD2. CDR3 length: 16 amino acids. Losses at the gene ends were 4 bases for V and 0 bases for J; bases not matched to a gene: 4. CDR3 bases: TGTGCCAGCAGTTGGCCGGGACTAGCGGGCTCCTACGAGCAGTACTTC. Protein product: CASSWPGLAGSYEQYF.

This rearrangement joins TRBV5-1 to TRBJ2-3, with D hard to call. The V end was cut by 7 bases, the J end by 4 bases, with 13 bases between. The CDR3 has 13 amino acids. The V gene's germline CDR1 is SGHRS and CDR2 YFSETQ. The CDR3 spells CASGSRAADTQYF. In nucleotides, the CDR3 is TGCGCCAGCGGATCAAGGGCCGCAGATACGCAGTATTTT. Full variable domain (outside the CDR3, taken from reference TRBV5-1 and TRBJ2-3): KAGVTQTPRYLIKTRGQQVTLSCSPISGHRSVSWYQQTPGQGLQFLFEYFSETQRNKGNFPGRFSGRQFSNSRSEMNVSTLELGDSALYLCASGSRAADTQYFGPGTRLTVL.

This sequence joins TRBV7-2 and TRBJ2-7; TRBD2 matches at 12 bases. The CDR3 consists of 13 residues. V gave up 1 base and J gave up 11 bases; unmatched junction bases: 3. Germline loops: CDR1 SGHTA, CDR2 FQGNSA. CDR3 residues: CASSLGLAGVEYF. For the CDR3, the DNA is TGTGCCAGCAGCTTAGGACTAGCGGGAGTTGAGTACTTC.

This clonotype was recorded many times. The rearrangement joins TRBV7-9 to TRBJ2-7, with D perhaps given as TRBD1 or TRBD2 (5 bases each). Deletions cut 6 bases from V and 4 bases from J, with 22 bases between. Germline CDR1 is SEHNR and CDR2 is FQNEAQ (reference sequence). This CDR3 contains 16 residues. The CDR3 DNA reads as TGTGCCAGCAGTTCTCCCGGGACCAGGGACCCATACGAGCAGTACTTC. It translates to CASSSPGTRDPYEQYF. The variable domain in full, completed from reference TRBV7-9 and TRBJ2-7, reads DTGVSQNPRHKITKRGQNVTFRCDPISEHNRLYWYRQTLGQGPEFLTYFQNEAQLEKSRLLSDRFSAERPKGSFSTLEIQRTEQGDSAMYLCASSSPGTRDPYEQYFGPGTRLTVT.

The V gene is TRBV28, the J gene TRBJ2-4, with D possibly being TRBD1 or TRBD2 (6 bases each). Trimming took off 1 base at V and 0 bases at J, with 10 bases between the two ends. The CDR3 is made up of 16 amino acids. Germline assignment: CDR1 MDHEN and CDR2 SYDVKM. The DNA of the CDR3 is TGTGCCAGCAGTTTATCGGGGGCCCAAGCCAAAAACATTCAGTACTTC. This codes for CASSLSGAQAKNIQYF. The variable domain in full, with the rest retrieved from reference TRBV28 and TRBJ2-4, is DVKVTQSSRYLVKRTGEKVFLECVQDMDHENMFWYRQDPGLGLRLIYFSYDVKMKEKGDIPEGYSVSREKKERFSLILESASTNQTSMYLCASSLSGAQAKNIQYFGAGTRLSVL.

This clonotype occurred a few times. The V and J genes are TRBV12-3 or TRBV12-4 and TRBJ1-4; 7 nucleotides agree with TRBD1. This CDR3 spans 14 amino acids. The J segment lost 7 bases and the V segment lost 6 bases, leaving 8 bases of the junction unmatched. Here the CDR3 DNA reads TGTGCCAGCAGCCCGACAGGGTTTGGTGAAAAACTGTTTTTT. This translates into CASSPTGFGEKLFF.

The chain carries TRBV29-1 and TRBJ1-2; TRBD1 aligns across 8 bases. The V segment lost 3 bases and the J segment 9 bases; nucleotides outside the gene matches: 6. This CDR3 spans 12 amino acids. Per the germline V gene, CDR1 is SQVTM and CDR2 is ANQGSEA. CDR3 in DNA: TGCAGCGTTGACCGGACAGGGCTTCGCTACACCTTC. Translated: CSVDRTGLRYTF.

This clonotype has ten or more counts. DNA of the CDR3: TGTGCCACCAGCAAAGACCATGGGGACAGTGGGTCGGCTAATGAAAAACTGTTTTTT. Translating gives CATSKDHGDSGSANEKLFF. The gene calls are TRBV15 and TRBJ1-4, with 7 bases that match TRBD1. The CDR3 sequence is 19 residues long. CDR1 is LNHNV, CDR2 YYDKDF, per germline (reference sequence). J lost 3 bases, V lost 4 bases, and 17 bases had no gene match.

This clonotype was seen only a few times. CDR3 bases: TGTGCCAGCAGGCCGGGACAGGTTGGTAACGAGCAGTACTTC. Translating gives CASRPGQVGNEQYF. The genes are TRBV7-9 and TRBJ2-7; 8 bases agree with TRBD1. Per the germline V gene, CDR1 is SEHNR and CDR2 is FQNEAQ (reference sequence). CDR3 length equals 14 residues. V shed 6 bases and J 5 bases; nucleotides not matched to a gene: 9.

This clonotype was seen repeatedly, ten times or more. The V and J genes are TRBV29-1 and TRBJ1-6; TRBD1 matches 7 bases. Per the germline V gene, CDR1 is SQVTM and CDR2 is ANQGSEA. After removal of 7 bases from V and 3 bases from J, the junction contained 3 bases not matched to a gene. The CDR3 runs to 13 residues. CDR3 nucleotides: TGCAGCGCTGGACAGGACTATAATTCACCCCTCCACTTT. Amino acid sequence: CSAGQDYNSPLHF.

The chain has TRBV29-1 and TRBJ2-7; either TRBD1 or TRBD2 may fit D (5 bases each). The CDR3 spans 12 residues. Germline assignment: CDR1 SQVTM and CDR2 ANQGSEA. V lost 6 bases and J 3 bases, leaving 12 bases between the germline ends. The CDR3 region is CSVRDGDYEQYF. The CDR3 DNA reads TGCAGCGTCCGGGACGGAGACTACGAGCAGTACTTC.

This clonotype was seen many times. The CDR3: CASSLLGGGNYEQYF. CDR3 sequence (DNA): TGTGCCAGCAGCCTCCTCGGGGGAGGTAACTACGAGCAGTACTTC. This chain joins TRBV7-9 and TRBJ2-7; a weak D match, TRBD2 (6 bases). The V end was cut by 5 bases, the J end by 3 bases, with 17 bases between. This CDR3 spans 15 amino acids. The germline V gene has CDR1 SEHNR and CDR2 FQNEAQ (reference sequence).

This clonotype turned up a few times. V usage is TRBV18 and J usage is TRBJ2-5, with 7 nucleotides matching TRBD1. V lost 5 bases to trimming and J lost 7 bases; unmatched junction nucleotides: 16. This CDR3 is 16 amino acids long. Germline V lookup: CDR1 KGHSH, CDR2 LQKENI. In nucleotides, the CDR3 is TGTGCCAGCTCAATCTCTCCCGGGACAGACTTTGGGACCCAGTACTTC. Its translation is CASSISPGTDFGTQYF.

As DNA, the CDR3 is TGCGCCAGCAGCTTGGGTGGCGGGGCTAGGCCCAATGAGCAGTTCTTC. This translates into CASSLGGGARPNEQFF. The J gene is TRBJ2-7, the V gene TRBV5-1; possible D gene TRBD2, 6 bases. The end of the DNA fits TRBJ2-1 better, so the J call may be wrong. Germline lookup yields CDR1 SGHRS and CDR2 YFSETQ. CDR3 length: 16 residues.

Ten or more counts support this clonotype. V gene TRBV4-1 combines with J gene TRBJ1-2; no clear D gene. CDR3 length: 16 residues. The V gene lost 0 bases and the J gene lost 0 bases, with 11 bases spanning the gap. CDR1 and CDR2 (germline): MGHRA, YSYEKL. CDR3 loop: CASSQEGGSPNYGYTF. CDR3 nucleotide sequence: TGCGCCAGCAGCCAAGAGGGAGGCAGCCCTAACTATGGCTACACCTTC.

This clonotype was counted ten times or more. The chain combines TRBV5-1 with TRBJ2-7; the match to TRBD2 covers 7 bases. This CDR3 has 15 amino acids. Germline CDR1 reads SGHRS; CDR2 reads YFSETQ. V lost 0 bases, J lost 2 bases, and 5 bases stayed unmatched. CDR3 sequence (DNA): TGCGCCAGCAGCTTGGAGGGAGGGAAAGCCTACGAGCAGTACTTC. Translating gives CASSLEGGKAYEQYF. Filled out from reference TRBV5-1 and TRBJ2-7, the complete variable domain reads KAGVTQTPRYLIKTRGQQVTLSCSPISGHRSVSWYQQTPGQGLQFLFEYFSETQRNKGNFPGRFSGRQFSNSRSEMNVSTLELGDSALYLCASSLEGGKAYEQYFGPGTRLTVT.

The chain links TRBV20-1 to TRBJ1-6; D unclear. In germline, CDR1 is DFQATT, CDR2 SNEGSKA (reference sequence). V shed 5 bases and J shed 4 bases, with 9 bases lying between them. The CDR3 is 13 amino acids. The CDR3 DNA is TGCAGTGCTGGAGGGCGTTATAATTCACCCCTCCACTTT. This encodes CSAGGRYNSPLHF.

Many counts were recorded for this clonotype. V gene TRBV11-2 combines with J gene TRBJ2-7, with 8 bases that match TRBD1. Germline V lookup: CDR1 SGHAT, CDR2 FQNNGV. V lost 0 bases and J lost 3; bases outside the gene matches: 4. The CDR3 contains 15 residues. The chain's CDR3 is CASSLDGTGRYEQYF. CDR3 DNA: TGTGCCAGCAGCTTAGACGGGACAGGACGCTACGAGCAGTACTTC.

About this clonotype: Just one base apart from a much larger clone, this may be a read error. The CDR3 does not close with the conserved phenylalanine or tryptophan, likely indicating a read error. The J gene is TRBJ1-1, the V gene TRBV29-1; a possible D gene is TRBD1 (5 bases). The germline V and J ends were trimmed by 4 bases and 10 bases, with 10 bases remaining between them. Germline CDR1 SQVTM, CDR2 ANQGSEA. This CDR3 region has 10 residues. The CDR3 sequence is CSVGGLGAFL. The CDR3 DNA follows: TGCAGCGTTGGGGGCCTGGGAGCTTTCCTT.

In this sample, this clonotype turned up once. The chain couples TRBV20-1 to TRBJ2-1; tentatively, D is TRBD2 (5 bases). The CDR3 covers 13 residues. The V end was cut by 5 bases, the J end by 3 bases, with 11 bases between. Germline lookup yields CDR1 DFQATT and CDR2 SNEGSKA (reference sequence). The CDR3 here is CSARLGGYNEQFF. The CDR3 nucleotides read TGCAGTGCTCGCCTTGGAGGCTACAATGAGCAGTTCTTC.

This clonotype was seen repeatedly, ten times or more. This rearrangement joins TRBV20-1 to TRBJ2-7; D is unclear. This CDR3 has 13 amino acids. Trimming left V 3 bases short and J 4 bases short, with 13 bases between. CDR1 and CDR2 (germline): DFQATT, SNEGSKA (reference sequence). The CDR3 is CSARLGPQYEQYF. The CDR3 DNA sequence: TGCAGTGCTAGGCTGGGCCCACAATACGAGCAGTACTTC.

CDR3 in DNA: TGTGCCAGCAGTTGGCCGGGAGAGACGAACACTGAAGCTTTCTTT. Translation: CASSWPGETNTEAFF. V is TRBV12-3 or TRBV12-4 and J is TRBJ1-1; no clear D. This CDR3 is 15 amino acids long. Trimming pared 4 bases from V and 1 base from J, leaving 13 bases between.

The V call is TRBV7-9, the J call TRBJ1-2; D is perhaps TRBD1 (5 bases). The CDR3 loop spans 15 amino acids. Per germline, CDR1 SEHNR and CDR2 FQNEAQ (reference sequence). Trimming took off 2 bases at V and 5 bases at J, with 15 bases between the two ends. CDR3 amino acids: CASSLLGRMGYGYTF. DNA of the CDR3: TGTGCCAGCAGCTTATTGGGGCGGATGGGTTATGGCTACACCTTC.

To note about this clonotype: The junction and the germline gene differ at one end; a read error may be behind it. This chain connects TRBV6-5 to TRBJ2-7; D is possibly TRBD1 or TRBD2 (5 bases each). The CDR3 length is 15 residues. From germline, CDR1 is MNHEY and CDR2 SVGAGI. The chain's CDR3 is CASSENWPGVGELYF. CDR3 sequence (DNA): TGTGCCAGCAGCGAGAACTGGCCTGGAGTAGGGGAGCTGTACTTC.

This chain links TRBV28 with TRBJ1-4; D gene ambiguous. Germline V lookup: CDR1 MDHEN, CDR2 SYDVKM. The CDR3 consists of 15 residues. Trimming removed 5 bases at V and 8 bases at J, with 18 bases between. The CDR3 DNA reads TGTGCCAGCAGTCCCAGATCGACGGGGAGCGAAAAACTGTTTTTT. This sequence encodes CASSPRSTGSEKLFF.

In its sample, this clonotype was seen many times. The V and J genes are TRBV25-1 and TRBJ1-1; D is ambiguous. This CDR3 has 14 amino acids. The V end lost 3 bases, the J end lost 7 bases, and 15 bases lay between the germline ends. Germline CDR1 MGHDK, CDR2 SYGVNS. The CDR3 sequence: CASSEGRYSVEAFF. The DNA for the CDR3 is TGTGCCAGCAGTGAGGGTCGATACTCTGTTGAAGCTTTCTTT.

This clonotype was seen repeatedly, ten times or more. J is TRBJ2-2 and V is TRBV11-2; maybe TRBD2 (6 bases). The V gene lost 5 bases and the J gene lost 7 bases, with 14 bases spanning the gap. CDR3 length equals 14 residues. Germline assignment: CDR1 SGHAT and CDR2 FQNNGV. CDR3 in amino acids: CASSAWDSVGELFF. CDR3 bases: TGTGCCAGCAGCGCGTGGGACTCCGTCGGGGAGCTGTTTTTT.

Worth noting for this clonotype: Germline is not matched at one junction end, which may reflect a read error. The chain combines TRBV20-1 with TRBJ2-5; 11 nucleotides match TRBD2. Germline lookup yields CDR1 DFQATT and CDR2 SNEGSKA (reference sequence). The CDR3 sequence is 13 residues long. The CDR3 nucleotides read TGCAGTGCTAGTAACTGGCTAGCGGGAGGATGGCGGTTC. Its translation: CSASNWLAGGWRF.

V and J are TRBV2 and TRBJ1-5, with a tentative D call TRBD1 (6 bases). CDR3 size: 15 residues. The V gene lost 5 bases and the J gene lost 0 bases, with 11 bases spanning the gap. Germline CDR1 is SNHLY and CDR2 is FYNNEI. CDR3 residues: CASSLDRPSNQPQHF. In DNA, the CDR3 is TGTGCCAGCAGTTTAGACAGGCCTAGCAATCAGCCCCAGCATTTT.